Shown below are 27 T cell receptor beta chains from a single sample sequenced in a study of CD8 T cells in ankylosing spondylitis. TCRdb analysed the 5' RACE reads with MiXCR anew, one entry per CDR3 protein. Counted here are a few hundred thousand distinct CDR3 sequences, about 20% occurring once; the ten biggest clones make up about 4%. Sequenced input: blood, either unsorted or a sorted T cell fraction (not recorded which). The receptor source for this set is a female donor with ankylosing spondylitis or in good health (not recorded which).

This clonotype came up a few times. The chain uses TRBV20-1 and TRBJ2-3; D not certain. CDR3 length equals 12 residues. CDR1 is DFQATT and CDR2 is SNEGSKA in the germline V gene (reference sequence). The V end lost 5 bases, the J end lost 3 bases, and 9 bases lay between the germline ends. For the CDR3, the DNA is TGCAGTGCTTCCCACGTTACAGATACGCAGTATTTT. Translating gives CSASHVTDTQYF.

The sample holds many counts of this clonotype. The genes are TRBV20-1 and TRBJ2-7, with TRBD1 matching over 9 bases. After removal of 6 bases from V and 2 bases from J, the junction contained 5 bases not matched to a gene. This CDR3 has 13 amino acids. Germline V CDR1 and CDR2: DFQATT, SNEGSKA (reference sequence). The CDR3 sequence is CSASTGGTYEQYF. The CDR3 coding sequence is TGCAGTGCCTCGACAGGGGGGACCTACGAGCAGTACTTC.

The table lists this clonotype with a few counts. J is TRBJ1-1 and V is TRBV6-1, with D maybe TRBD1 (5 bases). The CDR3 is made up of 13 amino acids. Per the germline V gene, CDR1 is MNHNS and CDR2 is SASEGT. Trimming took off 6 bases at V and 3 bases at J, with 11 bases between the two ends. The CDR3 DNA reads TGTGCCAGCAGGAACCAGGGTTACACTGAAGCTTTCTTT. This gives the protein CASRNQGYTEAFF.

V gene TRBV12-3 or TRBV12-4 combines with J gene TRBJ1-1, with D unresolved. The CDR3 spans 13 residues. V lost 3 bases, J lost 4 bases, and 9 bases lay in between. CDR3 sequence (DNA): TGTGCCAGCAGTTTTAGGGAACGCACTGAAGCTTTCTTT. Its translation is CASSFRERTEAFF.

This clonotype appeared a few times. This chain joins TRBV19 and TRBJ2-5; 10 nucleotides align to TRBD1. This CDR3 region has 15 residues. The ends lost 5 bases at V and 5 bases at J; junction bases unmatched: 8. Germline CDR1 reads LNHDA; CDR2 reads SQIVND (reference sequence). The CDR3 loop is CASSSRQGAGETQYF. CDR3 DNA sequence: TGTGCCAGTAGTTCACGACAGGGGGCCGGTGAGACCCAGTACTTC. The full variable domain, rest sourced from reference TRBV19 and TRBJ2-5, is DGGITQSPKYLFRKEGQNVTLSCEQNLNHDAMYWYRQDPGQGLRLIYYSQIVNDFQKGDIAEGYSVSREKKESFPLTVTSAQKNPTAFYLCASSSRQGAGETQYFGPGTRLLVL.

The chain joins TRBV5-4 to TRBJ1-2, with TRBD1 as a possible D gene (5 bases). V was shortened by 0 bases and J by 6 bases, with 6 bases between the two germline ends. This CDR3 spans 12 amino acids. Germline lookup yields CDR1 SGHNT and CDR2 YYREEE (reference sequence). The CDR3 region is CASSLARDGYTF. The DNA of the CDR3 is TGTGCCAGCAGCTTGGCCAGGGATGGCTACACCTTC. Combining the CDR3 with reference TRBV5-4 and TRBJ1-2 gives the whole variable domain ETGVTQSPTHLIKTRGQQVTLRCSSQSGHNTVSWYQQALGQGPQFIFQYYREEENGRGNFPPRFSGLQFPNYSSELNVNALELDDSALYLCASSLARDGYTFGSGTRLTVV.

The V gene is TRBV20-1, the J gene TRBJ2-7, with D unresolved. The V gene's germline CDR1 is DFQATT and CDR2 SNEGSKA (reference sequence). The CDR3 is made up of 14 amino acids. V gave up 0 bases and J gave up 7 bases, with 16 bases separating them. CDR3 coding DNA: TGCAGTGCTAGAGATCCGGGCGACGTGGGGGAGCAGTACTTC. It specifies CSARDPGDVGEQYF.

The chain carries TRBV30 and TRBJ2-5; 16 bases line up with TRBD2. The CDR3 spans 17 residues. Losses at the gene ends were 4 bases for V and 2 bases for J; bases not matched to a gene: 7. Germline V gene data show CDR1 as GTSNPN and CDR2 as SVGIG (reference sequence). The CDR3 DNA is TGTGCCTGGAAAGGGACTAGCGGGAGGGCCCTACAAGAGACCCAGTACTTC. Translation: CAWKGTSGRALQETQYF. The complete variable domain, with remaining parts taken from reference TRBV30 and TRBJ2-5, reads SQTIHQWPATLVQPVGSPLSLECTVEGTSNPNLYWYRQAAGRGLQLLFYSVGIGQISSEVPQNLSASRPQDRQFILSSKKLLLSDSGFYLCAWKGTSGRALQETQYFGPGTRLLVL.

This sequence joins TRBV25-1 and TRBJ1-2; D is unresolved. Per the germline V gene, CDR1 is MGHDK and CDR2 is SYGVNS. The V end lost 3 bases, the J end lost 1 base, and 6 bases lay between the germline ends. The CDR3 loop spans 13 amino acids. CDR3 protein: CASSDNYNYGYTF. The CDR3 DNA sequence: TGTGCCAGCAGTGATAATTATAACTATGGCTACACCTTC.

The chain is built from TRBV20-1 and TRBJ2-1; D possibly corresponds to TRBD2 (6 bases). CDR3 length: 16 amino acids. V was clipped by 1 base and J by 7 bases, with 20 bases between them. CDR1 is DFQATT and CDR2 is SNEGSKA in the germline V gene (reference sequence). The CDR3 sequence is CSARGDLSGEGNEQFF. CDR3 in DNA: TGCAGTGCTAGAGGGGACCTTAGCGGAGAGGGGAATGAGCAGTTCTTC.

The chain has TRBV9 and TRBJ2-1; weak D call: TRBD2 (5 bases). V lost 2 bases to trimming and J lost 1 base, with 10 bases between them. From germline, CDR1 is SGDLS and CDR2 YYNGEE. The CDR3 is made up of 15 amino acids. DNA of the CDR3: TGTGCCAGCAGCGTGCTCAGCGGATCCTACAATGAGCAGTTCTTC. Its protein is CASSVLSGSYNEQFF.

This clonotype was picked up many times. The chain joins TRBV20-1 to TRBJ2-4, with 7 bases aligning to TRBD2. Germline CDR1 reads DFQATT; CDR2 reads SNEGSKA (reference sequence). V lost 6 bases, J lost 5 bases, and 22 bases stayed unmatched. The CDR3 has 18 amino acids. CDR3 region: CSAPIRGSLVSGENIQYF. The CDR3 DNA is TGCAGTGCCCCTATCCGCGGGAGTCTCGTGAGTGGGGAAAACATTCAGTACTTC.

This clonotype has just a few counts. The chain links TRBV3-1 to TRBJ2-5; the D gene is possibly TRBD2 (7 bases). V was trimmed by 4 bases and J by 2 bases, leaving 17 bases between them. Germline values: CDR1 LGHDT, CDR2 YNNKEL (reference sequence). The length of the CDR3 is 16 residues. The CDR3 DNA follows: TGTGCCAGCAGCCCTTCCCGGACTAGGGGGCAAGAGACCCAGTACTTC. It is translated as CASSPSRTRGQETQYF.

J is TRBJ2-1 and V is TRBV29-1; D assignment may be TRBD1 or TRBD2 (5 bases each). CDR3 length equals 16 residues. Trimming stripped 5 bases from V and 8 bases from J, with 25 bases between. Germline CDR1 is SQVTM and CDR2 is ANQGSEA. Here the CDR3 reads CSVLLWERQGRDEQFF. In nucleotides, the CDR3 is TGCAGCGTTCTACTATGGGAGCGGCAGGGTCGCGATGAGCAGTTCTTC.

V is TRBV4-3 and J is TRBJ2-7, with TRBD1 identical over 9 bases. Germline lookup yields CDR1 LGHNA and CDR2 YSLEER. This CDR3 has 17 amino acids. V lost 0 bases, J lost 4 bases, and 10 bases stayed unmatched. The DNA of the CDR3 is TGCGCCAGCAGCCAAGAGGGGACAGGGTTCGGATGGTACGAGCAGTACTTC. Encoded protein: CASSQEGTGFGWYEQYF.

The chain joins TRBV5-1 to TRBJ2-7; 7 nucleotides line up with TRBD1. Germline trimming cut 6 bases from V and 3 bases from J; bases unmatched to any gene: 6. The CDR3 loop spans 13 amino acids. Germline V gives CDR1 SGHRS, CDR2 YFSETQ. This CDR3 is CASTGQVDYEQYF. The CDR3, as DNA: TGCGCCAGCACCGGACAGGTCGACTACGAGCAGTACTTC.

This clonotype has at least ten counts. The chain employs TRBV29-1 and TRBJ1-1; no firm D call. The CDR3 runs to 15 residues. CDR1 and CDR2 (germline): SQVTM, ANQGSEA. The V end was cut by 4 bases, the J end by 1 base, with 16 bases between. The CDR3: CSVVPPVAPNTEAFF. The CDR3 DNA is TGCAGCGTTGTACCCCCCGTGGCCCCGAACACTGAAGCTTTCTTT.

This clonotype came up many times. The rearrangement links TRBV20-1 to TRBJ1-5, with D hard to call. The CDR3 length is 13 residues. Germline V gene data show CDR1 as DFQATT and CDR2 as SNEGSKA (reference sequence). Trimming shortened V by 4 bases and J by 3 bases, and 10 bases separated the two germline ends. The CDR3 nucleotides are TGCAGTGCTATGACGAGGGACAATCAGCCCCAGCATTTT. Its translation: CSAMTRDNQPQHF.

This clonotype came up a few times. V and J are TRBV4-1 and TRBJ1-1; unclear D gene. Germline lookup yields CDR1 MGHRA and CDR2 YSYEKL. With 4 bases removed from V and 4 bases from J, the gap between germline ends came to 10 bases. This CDR3 contains 13 residues. This chain's CDR3 is CASSRTWGTEAFF. The CDR3 coding sequence is TGCGCCAGCAGCCGCACTTGGGGCACTGAAGCTTTCTTT.

This clonotype was detected only a few times. V usage is TRBV7-4 and J usage is TRBJ2-3, with TRBD2 as a possible D gene (5 bases). CDR3 length: 15 amino acids. V gave up 1 base and J gave up 5 bases, with 13 bases separating them. Germline V CDR1 and CDR2: SGHVT, SQSDAQ. The CDR3 bases are TGTGCCAGCAGCTTAGAGGGCCTAGCTGAAGATACGCAGTATTTT. Amino acid sequence: CASSLEGLAEDTQYF. Drawing the rest from reference TRBV7-4 and TRBJ2-3, the complete variable domain is GAGVSQSPRYKVAKRGRDVALRCDSISGHVTLYWYRQTLGQGSEVLTYSQSDAQRDKSGRPSGRFSAERPERSVSTLKIQRTEQGDSAVYLCASSLEGLAEDTQYFGPGTRLTVL.

This sequence joins TRBV7-2 and TRBJ2-1; 13 bases are a match to TRBD2. V shed 5 bases, J shed 9 bases, and the junction held 7 bases outside the gene matches. This CDR3 region has 15 residues. From germline, CDR1 is SGHTA and CDR2 FQGNSA. CDR3 DNA: TGTGCCAGCAGCGCCGGGACTAGCGGGATCGGTGAGCAGTTCTTC. It yields the protein CASSAGTSGIGEQFF.

CDR3 in amino acids: CASSMTGRAQYNEQFF. The CDR3 nucleotides are TGTGCCAGTAGTATGACTGGCAGGGCGCAATACAATGAGCAGTTCTTC. The chain recombines TRBV19 with TRBJ2-1; the D gene is possibly TRBD1 (5 bases). The CDR3 runs to 16 residues. Germline V lookup: CDR1 LNHDA, CDR2 SQIVND (reference sequence). The V gene lost 3 bases and the J gene lost 4 bases, with 16 bases spanning the gap.

This chain joins TRBV4-3 and TRBJ2-1; D is unclear. Germline V gives CDR1 LGHNA, CDR2 YSLEER. The CDR3 spans 16 residues. Trimming took off 0 bases at V and 2 bases at J, with 11 bases between the two ends. For the CDR3, the DNA is TGCGCCAGCAGCCAAGAGGGCGGAATCCCCTACAATGAGCAGTTCTTC. Protein sequence: CASSQEGGIPYNEQFF.

The chain couples TRBV5-1 to TRBJ2-5; the D gene is possibly TRBD1 (5 bases). The length of the CDR3 is 12 residues. Trimming pared 4 bases from V and 5 bases from J, leaving 9 bases between. CDR1 is SGHRS, CDR2 YFSETQ, per germline. The CDR3 DNA reads as TGCGCCAGCAGCGGCAGGGTGGAGACCCAGTACTTC. Translating gives CASSGRVETQYF.

This clonotype was detected a few times. V usage is TRBV4-3 and J usage is TRBJ1-2; TRBD1 matches at 7 bases. The CDR3 loop spans 18 amino acids. The trim removed 2 bases at V and 0 bases at J, leaving 12 bases unmatched. CDR1 is LGHNA and CDR2 is YSLEER in the germline V gene. For the CDR3, the DNA is TGCGCCAGCAGCCAAATCGGGACAGAAAAAGGAGCTAACTATGGCTACACCTTC. As protein: CASSQIGTEKGANYGYTF.

The rearrangement joins TRBV6-5 to TRBJ2-2; weak D call: TRBD1 (5 bases). This CDR3 contains 12 residues. With 8 bases removed from V and 7 bases from J, the gap between germline ends came to 11 bases. Germline-derived CDR1 and CDR2 are MNHEY and SVGAGI. The CDR3 sequence: CASGRVNGELFF. CDR3 bases: TGTGCCAGCGGCAGGGTGAACGGGGAGCTGTTTTTT.

This clonotype appeared many times. The chain is built from TRBV6-1 and TRBJ1-1; no definite D call. Germline V lookup: CDR1 MNHNS, CDR2 SASEGT. The CDR3 loop spans 14 amino acids. The V end lost 6 bases, the J end lost 1 base, and 12 bases lay between the germline ends. CDR3 amino acids: CASSQLRENTEAFF. The CDR3 nucleotides are TGTGCCAGCAGCCAACTTAGGGAGAACACTGAAGCTTTCTTT.